This TCR beta chain was sequenced in a study of OX40 agonist ivuxolimab in advanced cancers. This table comes from immunoSEQ multiplex PCR, and its TCRdb copy is limited to in-frame clones, with some not included. The sample holds 90,000 or so clones; about 90% are singletons and the top ten take more than 7%. V gave up 0 bases and J gave up 8 bases, with 18 bases separating them. Germline assignment: CDR1 SGDLS and CDR2 YYNGEE. This CDR3 contains 16 residues. This sample comprised CD4+ or CD8+ T cells sorted from blood, obtained in a trial of the OX40 agonist ivuxolimab. This clonotype originated in an adult with an advanced solid tumor such as melanoma, head and neck, liver or kidney cancer. This chain connects TRBV9 to TRBJ2-1; D not resolved. Written as DNA, the CDR3 is TGTGCCAGCAGCGTAGCTGGGGTTGAAGTCTCCCATGAGCAGTTCTTC. Protein: CASSVAGVEVSHEQFF.